These 29 T cell receptor beta chains originate from one sample sequenced in a study of cytotoxic CD8 clonotypes in ibrutinib-treated CLL. Data came from immunoSEQ multiplex PCR; TCRdb stores just in-frame clones and leaves some out. Among over 200,000 clones listed, approximately 79% were seen once. The specimen comprised PBMCs, sampled after 12 months of ibrutinib treatment. The origin of the receptors is a human donor with chronic lymphocytic leukemia.

The CDR3 nucleotides are TGCGCCAGCAGCTCGGTTCAGACAGGGGAAAAGACTGAAGCTTTCTTT. Its protein is CASSSVQTGEKTEAFF. The chain has TRBV5-1 and TRBJ1-1; 8 nucleotides agree with TRBD1. The CDR3 is 16 amino acids. J lost 5 bases, V lost 3 bases, and 12 bases had no gene match. The germline V gene encodes CDR1 SGHRS and CDR2 YFSETQ.

This clone was recorded many times. This sequence joins TRBV27 and TRBJ1-1; no clear D gene. V was shortened by 1 base and J by 1 base, with 13 bases between the two germline ends. This CDR3 is built from 16 residues. Germline-derived CDR1 and CDR2 are MNHEY and SMNVEV (reference sequence). Written as DNA, the CDR3 is TGTGCCAGCAGTTTATGGGGAAGGACGGGGAACACTGAAGCTTTCTTT. Translating gives CASSLWGRTGNTEAFF.

This clone was seen ten or more times. The chain joins TRBV6-5 to TRBJ1-5; D is unresolved. CDR1 and CDR2 from the germline V gene are MNHEY and SVGAGI. Trimming took 5 bases from V and 6 from J, leaving 11 bases between them. The CDR3 has 13 residues. CDR3 in DNA: TGTGCCAGCAGTGAAGTCGTGGGTCAGCCCCAGCATTTT. Protein sequence: CASSEVVGQPQHF.

The CDR3 region has the DNA TGCGCCAGCAGTGGACAGGGGGCCTACGAGCAGTACTTC. Protein product: CASSGQGAYEQYF. The rearrangement links TRBV10-2 to TRBJ2-7; the match to TRBD1 covers 9 bases. The CDR3 is made up of 13 amino acids. After removal of 4 bases from V and 2 bases from J, the junction contained 0 bases not matched to a gene. Germline CDR1 WSHSY, CDR2 SAAADI.

As DNA, the CDR3 is TGTGCCAGCAGTCCGGGGAGCGGCACAGATACGCAGTATTTT. This gives the protein CASSPGSGTDTQYF. The rearrangement uses TRBV6-6 and TRBJ2-3, with D possibly TRBD2 on 5 matching bases. This CDR3 is built from 14 residues. Trimming removed 5 bases from V and 1 base from J, with 10 bases in between. The germline gives CDR1 MNHNY, CDR2 SVGAGI (reference sequence).

This sequence joins TRBV5-1 and TRBJ2-7; 11 nucleotides align to TRBD2. Germline loops: CDR1 SGHRS, CDR2 YFSETQ. With 3 bases clipped from V and 3 bases from J, the junction kept 11 bases outside the gene matches. The CDR3 is 17 residues long. The CDR3 reads CASSWSSGGAGIYEQYF. The CDR3 nucleotides read TGCGCCAGCAGCTGGAGTAGCGGGGGGGCCGGTATCTACGAGCAGTACTTC.

This chain links TRBV19 with TRBJ1-5; D is unclear. The germline CDR1 and CDR2 sequences are LNHDA and SQIVND (reference sequence). The ends were cut back, 8 bases at V and 5 bases at J, with 7 bases in the middle. The CDR3 length is 11 residues. The CDR3 here is CASGYYQPQHF. The CDR3, as DNA: TGTGCCAGTGGCTACTATCAGCCCCAGCATTTT.

The gene calls are TRBV15 and TRBJ1-2; no firm D call. This CDR3 contains 14 residues. Germline CDR1 is LNHNV and CDR2 is YYDKDF (reference sequence). V lost 0 bases to trimming and J lost 5 bases, with 10 bases between them. In DNA form, the CDR3 reads TGTGCCACCAGCAGAGATTTGGGCAGTTATGGCTACACCTTC. Its translation is CATSRDLGSYGYTF. Full variable domain (remainder filled in from reference TRBV15 and TRBJ1-2): DAMVIQNPRYQVTQFGKPVTLSCSQTLNHNVMYWYQQKSSQAPKLLFHYYDKDFNNEADTPDNFQSRRPNTSFCFLDIRSPGLGDTAMYLCATSRDLGSYGYTFGSGTRLTVV.

J is TRBJ2-1 and V is TRBV6-5; 11 bases are shared with TRBD2. Germline trimming cut 5 bases from V and 6 bases from J; bases unmatched to any gene: 6. Germline assignment: CDR1 MNHEY and CDR2 SVGAGI. The CDR3 contains 15 residues. In nucleotides, the CDR3 is TGTGCCAGCAGTCCACTAGCGGGGGCGATCAATGAGCAGTTCTTC. Its translation is CASSPLAGAINEQFF.

The chain is built from TRBV5-5 and TRBJ2-7; no firm D call. CDR1 is SGHKS and CDR2 is YYEKEE in the germline V gene (reference sequence). The CDR3 runs 14 residues. Trimming removed 0 bases at V and 2 bases at J, with 9 bases between. The CDR3 loop reads CASSLAGPPYEQYF. The CDR3 bases are TGTGCCAGCAGCTTGGCTGGTCCCCCCTACGAGCAGTACTTC.

This chain connects TRBV4-2 to TRBJ2-7; D unclear. Germline values: CDR1 LGHNA, CDR2 YNFKEQ. The CDR3 spans 14 residues. With 0 bases removed from V and 3 bases from J, the gap between germline ends came to 9 bases. CDR3 sequence (DNA): TGTGCCAGCAGCCAAGATAGCCCAGGCTACGAGCAGTACTTC. Translating gives CASSQDSPGYEQYF.

The chain employs TRBV5-1 and TRBJ2-5; either TRBD1 or TRBD2 may fit D (5 bases each). Trimming removed 0 bases from V and 5 bases from J, with 11 bases in between. Germline values: CDR1 SGHRS, CDR2 YFSETQ. The CDR3 runs 14 residues. The CDR3 DNA reads as TGCGCCAGCAGCTTGGATGAGGGGTATGAGACCCAGTACTTC. This translates into CASSLDEGYETQYF.

CDR3 sequence (DNA): TGTGCCAGCAGCGCCACTTTATATTTT. Translated: CASSATLYF. The chain couples TRBV9 to TRBJ1-3; D not resolved. V lost 3 bases, J lost 14 bases, and 6 bases lay in between. Germline loops: CDR1 SGDLS, CDR2 YYNGEE. CDR3 size: 9 residues. Full variable domain (remainder filled in from reference TRBV9 and TRBJ1-3): DSGVTQTPKHLITATGQRVTLRCSPRSGDLSVYWYQQSLDQGLQFLIQYYNGEERAKGNILERFSAQQFPDLHSELNLSSLELGDSALYFCASSATLYFGEGSWLTVV.

This chain uses TRBV5-1 with TRBJ2-3; 7 positions agree with TRBD1. The CDR3 is made up of 17 amino acids. In germline, CDR1 is SGHRS, CDR2 YFSETQ. The V segment lost 0 bases and the J segment 2 bases; nucleotides outside the gene matches: 9. CDR3 amino acids: CASSLAIGTDNTDTQYF. In DNA form, the CDR3 reads TGCGCCAGCAGCTTGGCCATCGGGACAGATAACACAGATACGCAGTATTTT.

The chain links TRBV15 to TRBJ2-1, with 8 bases that match TRBD2. The CDR3 consists of 15 residues. V dropped 1 base and J dropped 6; count of bases not matched to a gene: 5. Germline loops: CDR1 LNHNV, CDR2 YYDKDF (reference sequence). This CDR3 reads CATSRGLAGTNEQFF. The CDR3 DNA reads as TGTGCCACCAGCAGAGGGCTAGCGGGCACCAATGAGCAGTTCTTC. The whole variable domain, remainder taken from reference TRBV15 and TRBJ2-1, is DAMVIQNPRYQVTQFGKPVTLSCSQTLNHNVMYWYQQKSSQAPKLLFHYYDKDFNNEADTPDNFQSRRPNTSFCFLDIRSPGLGDTAMYLCATSRGLAGTNEQFFGPGTRLTVL.

The chain is built from TRBV7-3 and TRBJ2-3; 8 bases map to TRBD2. Germline lookup yields CDR1 SGHTA and CDR2 FQGTGA. The CDR3 runs 15 residues. Losses at the gene ends were 5 bases for V and 3 bases for J; bases not matched to a gene: 7. CDR3 nucleotide sequence: TGTGCCAGCAGCCCCGGGACTAGTAGGACAGATACGCAGTATTTT. Protein sequence: CASSPGTSRTDTQYF.

This chain connects TRBV7-2 to TRBJ1-6; possibly TRBD1 for D (6 bases). Deletions cut 6 bases from V and 14 bases from J, with 14 bases between. The CDR3 covers 12 residues. Germline CDR1 is SGHTA and CDR2 is FQGNSA. The CDR3 sequence is CASSREGVTLHF. The CDR3 nucleotides read TGTGCCAGCAGTAGGGAGGGGGTAACCCTCCACTTT. Together with reference TRBV7-2 and TRBJ1-6, the CDR3 gives the full variable domain: GAGVSQSPSNKVTEKGKDVELRCDPISGHTALYWYRQSLGQGLEFLIYFQGNSAPDKSGLPSDRFSAERTGGSVSTLTIQRTQQEDSAVYLCASSREGVTLHFGNGTRLTVT.

The V and J genes are TRBV5-6 and TRBJ1-6; D perhaps matches TRBD1 (6 bases). V lost 3 bases and J 8 bases, leaving 9 bases between the germline ends. CDR3 size: 13 residues. From germline, CDR1 is SGHDT and CDR2 YYEEEE. CDR3 protein: CASSSYRDSPLHF. CDR3 DNA sequence: TGTGCCAGCAGCTCATACAGGGATTCACCCCTCCACTTT.

The rearrangement uses TRBV28 and TRBJ2-7; TRBD1 aligns across 11 bases. This CDR3 spans 17 amino acids. Per germline, CDR1 MDHEN and CDR2 SYDVKM. V was pared by 2 bases and J by 4 bases, with 10 bases of the junction left unmatched. CDR3 nucleotide sequence: TGTGCCAGCAGTTTAAGTCTTCGGACAGGGGGCTGGTACGAGCAGTACTTC. It translates to CASSLSLRTGGWYEQYF.

In its sample, this clone was seen many times. The V and J genes are TRBV19 and TRBJ2-7; maybe TRBD2 (6 bases). V gave up 4 bases and J gave up 0 bases, with 13 bases separating them. Germline values: CDR1 LNHDA, CDR2 SQIVND (reference sequence). The CDR3 runs 15 residues. The CDR3 DNA sequence: TGTGCCAGTAGTAAGCGGGCAGACAGCTCCTACGAGCAGTACTTC. It translates to CASSKRADSSYEQYF.

This chain uses TRBV7-8 with TRBJ2-3; TRBD2 is a possible D gene (5 bases). V lost 5 bases and J lost 3, with 21 bases in between. The CDR3 has 17 residues. Germline CDR1 is SGHVS and CDR2 is FQNEAQ. The DNA for the CDR3 is TGTGCCAGCAGCGGTGGAGGAGTCTTGGGTCGGACAGATACGCAGTATTTT. Protein sequence: CASSGGGVLGRTDTQYF.

This clone appeared a few times. The chain links TRBV5-8 to TRBJ1-2; 7 bases agree with TRBD1. Germline lookup yields CDR1 SGHTS and CDR2 YDEGEE. The CDR3 is 14 amino acids. Trimming removed 5 bases from V and 4 bases from J; junction bases left unmatched: 8. CDR3 region: CASRRQGGVYGYTF. The CDR3 region has the DNA TGTGCCAGCAGAAGACAGGGAGGGGTCTATGGCTACACCTTC.

A few counts support this clone. The chain employs TRBV4-1 and TRBJ1-1; the D is unclear. There are 14 residues in the CDR3. The ends were cut back, 3 bases at V and 11 bases at J, with 19 bases in the middle. The germline V gene has CDR1 MGHRA and CDR2 YSYEKL. CDR3 nucleotide sequence: TGCGCCAGCAGCCACCTGGACGGGCCCGCGGACGCTTTCTTT. Its protein product is CASSHLDGPADAFF.

This clone was seen once. The rearrangement links TRBV7-6 to TRBJ2-1; D might be TRBD2 (6 bases). V lost 7 bases, J lost 5 bases, and 21 bases lay in between. Germline V gene data show CDR1 as SGHVS and CDR2 as FNYEAQ. The CDR3 is made up of 16 amino acids. CDR3 DNA: TGTGCCAGCACCCCGAACGCGGGAAAGGATCACAATGAGCAGTTCTTC. Translation gives CASTPNAGKDHNEQFF.

The V and J genes are TRBV4-1 and TRBJ1-5; no definite D call. Looked up from germline, CDR1 is MGHRA and CDR2 is YSYEKL. This CDR3 is built from 15 residues. V lost 5 bases to trimming and J lost 5 bases, with 16 bases between them. This chain's CDR3 is CASSTHPPGYQPQHF. In DNA form, the CDR3 reads TGCGCCAGCAGCACCCACCCCCCCGGGTATCAGCCCCAGCATTTT.

The chain combines TRBV5-1 with TRBJ1-2, with TRBD1 as a possible D gene (6 bases). V was pared by 0 bases and J by 5 bases, with 17 bases between. The V gene's germline CDR1 is SGHRS and CDR2 YFSETQ. The CDR3 is 16 residues long. CDR3 residues: CASSLDLGRGQYGYTF. CDR3 nucleotide sequence: TGCGCCAGCAGCTTGGACCTGGGCCGCGGACAGTATGGCTACACCTTC.

The rearrangement links TRBV2 to TRBJ1-1; D unclear. The CDR3 contains 14 residues. Germline V gene lookup returns CDR1 SNHLY and CDR2 FYNNEI. Trimming left V 4 bases short and J 4 bases short, with 13 bases between. The CDR3 DNA sequence: TGTGCCAGCAGTGGACTAGGTGGGGTCACTGAAGCTTTCTTT. It specifies CASSGLGGVTEAFF.

The V gene is TRBV7-3, the J gene TRBJ2-1; TRBD2 matches 8 bases. V lost 4 bases, J lost 10 bases, and 12 bases stayed unmatched. The CDR3 length is 15 residues. CDR1 and CDR2 (germline): SGHTA, FQGTGA. The CDR3 DNA follows: TGTGCCAGCAGCTCCCAGGCGGGGGGCTTTGGGGAGCAGTTCTTC. Its protein product is CASSSQAGGFGEQFF.

The chain recombines TRBV2 with TRBJ2-1; perhaps D is TRBD1 or TRBD2 (5 bases each). V was trimmed by 6 bases and J by 10 bases, leaving 13 bases between them. CDR3 length: 12 amino acids. From germline, CDR1 is SNHLY and CDR2 FYNNEI. The CDR3 nucleotides are TGTGCCAGCAGGGGGACGGATGTCGAGCAGTTCTTC. Protein product: CASRGTDVEQFF.